The T cell receptor (beta chain) under discussion was sequenced for a study of Ad26.COV2.S vaccination and SARS-CoV-2 variants. Turning to this clone: Its antigen is still unknown.

The assay was immunoSEQ multiplex PCR, and TCRdb's table has in-frame clones only and misses some. The top ten hold about 3.9% of the sample, which has just over 350,000 clones, 90% to 95% seen once. The V and J ends lost 3 bases and 3 bases respectively, with 12 bases between them. Germline assignment: CDR1 MNHNS and CDR2 SASEGT. CDR3 length: 15 residues. Whole-study results and caveats: It is possible that the TCR breadth and depth analyses underestimated the total T cell responses. Vaccine recipients had higher spike-specific TCR breadth than placebo recipients.

The receptor comes from a human donor who had recovered from COVID-19. The chain combines TRBV6-1 with TRBJ1-5, with TRBD1 as a possible D gene (5 bases). Sequencing used peripheral blood, obtained after recovery from COVID-19. The DNA for the CDR3 is TGTGCCAGCAGTGAGAAGTGGGGGGTCAATCAGCCCCAGCATTTT. This gives the protein CASSEKWGVNQPQHF.